Given below is one T cell receptor (beta chain) in context. Its antigen is not identified. The sample originates from a study of shared clonotypes between healthy human individuals. General study points: As a rule, naive subsets had a larger estimated richness than memory subsets. The rarefaction results pointed to incomplete sorted-subset sequencing despite large depth. About 5% was the fraction of naive CD4 clonotypes found shared across a few donors.

Authors' analysis steps: In the immunoSEQ data, sequences were junction-only and lacked quality scores, so filtering differed. Measured with immunoSEQ multiplex PCR; TCRdb has only the in-frame clones, and not every one. The V and J calls and the clone size are those of that table, but D and trimming were determined from the DNA. The table lists some 680,000 clones, roughly 73% of them singletons. This clonotype was obtained from a woman aged 25 to 39 in good health. Source material: memory CD4+ T cells sorted from blood. As for subset: CD45RA-negative fraction.

The CDR3 is CASTLGDRLYGYTF. CDR3 coding DNA: TGTGCCAGCACCCTAGGGGACAGGCTCTATGGCTACACCTTC. The V call is TRBV28, the J call TRBJ1-2; 8 nucleotides line up with TRBD1. The CDR3 spans 14 residues. Germline CDR1 MDHEN, CDR2 SYDVKM. Germline trimming cut 7 bases from V and 4 bases from J; bases unmatched to any gene: 8.